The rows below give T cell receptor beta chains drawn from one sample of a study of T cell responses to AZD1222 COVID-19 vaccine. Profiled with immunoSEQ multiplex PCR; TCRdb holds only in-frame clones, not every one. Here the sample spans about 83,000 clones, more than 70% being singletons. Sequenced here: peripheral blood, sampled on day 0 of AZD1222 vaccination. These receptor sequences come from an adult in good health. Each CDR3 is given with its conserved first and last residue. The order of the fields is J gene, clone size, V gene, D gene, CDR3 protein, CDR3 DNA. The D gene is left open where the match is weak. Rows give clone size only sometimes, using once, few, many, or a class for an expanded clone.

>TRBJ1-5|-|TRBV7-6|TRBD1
CASSSGQGGGNQPQHF
TGTGCCAGCAGCTCGGGACAGGGAGGCGGCAATCAGCCCCAGCATTTT
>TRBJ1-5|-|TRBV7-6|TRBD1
CASSLRTGGDQPQHF
TGTGCCAGCAGCCTCCGGACAGGGGGGGATCAGCCCCAGCATTTT
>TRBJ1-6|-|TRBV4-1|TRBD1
CASSLTGADNSPLHF
TGCGCCAGCAGCCTGACAGGGGCCGATAATTCACCCCTCCACTTT
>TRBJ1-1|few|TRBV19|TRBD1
CASTKDRGRGGEAFF
TGTGCCAGTACCAAGGACAGGGGCCGAGGCGGTGAAGCTTTCTTT
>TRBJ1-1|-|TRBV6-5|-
CASSYGGGWTNTEAFF
TGTGCCAGCAGTTACGGGGGGGGTTGGACGAACACTGAAGCTTTCTTT
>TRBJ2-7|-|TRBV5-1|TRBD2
CASRAPGGHSSSYEQYF
TGCGCCAGCAGGGCTCCGGGGGGGCACTCGAGCTCCTACGAGCAGTACTTC
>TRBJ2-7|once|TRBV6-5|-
CASRPWLTTYEQYF
TGTGCCAGCAGACCGTGGTTGACTACCTACGAGCAGTACTTC
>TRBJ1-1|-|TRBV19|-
CASRTDRSLREAFF
TGTGCCAGTAGAACCGATAGGTCCCTACGGGAAGCTTTCTTT
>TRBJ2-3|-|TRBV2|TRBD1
CASSVYGTGPTDTQYF
TGTGCCAGCAGTGTGTACGGGACAGGGCCCACAGATACGCAGTATTTT
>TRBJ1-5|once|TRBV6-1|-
CASSEATVPTNQPQHF
TGTGCCAGCAGTGAGGCCACAGTCCCAACCAATCAGCCCCAGCATTTT
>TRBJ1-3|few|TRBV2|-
CASSSQGSRGNTIYF
TGTGCCAGCAGTTCTCAGGGGTCGCGCGGAAACACCATATATTTT
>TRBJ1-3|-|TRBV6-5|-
CATRGSYQGNTIYF
TGTGCCACCAGGGGCAGCTATCAAGGAAATACCATATATTTT
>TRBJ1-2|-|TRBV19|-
CASRQHMEDYGYTF
TGTGCCAGTAGGCAGCACATGGAGGACTATGGCTACACCTTC
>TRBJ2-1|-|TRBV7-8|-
CASSPGTPANEQFF
TGTGCCAGCAGCCCCGGGACCCCGGCAAATGAGCAGTTCTTC
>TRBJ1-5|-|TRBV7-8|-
CASSLAQTGNQPQHF
TGTGCCAGCAGCTTAGCCCAAACAGGGAATCAGCCCCAGCATTTT
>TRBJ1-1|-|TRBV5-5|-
CASSLGVGSTEAFF
TGTGCCAGCAGCTTGGGGGTAGGGAGCACTGAAGCTTTCTTT
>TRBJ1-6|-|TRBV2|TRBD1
CASSEVGTGLNSPLHF
TGTGCCAGCAGTGAAGTCGGGACAGGGCTAAATTCACCCCTCCACTTT
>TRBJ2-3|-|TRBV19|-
CASRPPQGTDTQYF
TGTGCCAGTAGACCCCCACAGGGCACAGATACGCAGTATTTT
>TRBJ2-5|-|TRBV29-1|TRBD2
CSVDSLRGAFQETQYF
TGCAGCGTTGATAGTTTGCGGGGGGCCTTCCAAGAGACCCAGTACTTC
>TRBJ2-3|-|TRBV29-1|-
CSVDSSTDTQYF
TGCAGCGTTGACAGCTCCACAGATACGCAGTATTTT
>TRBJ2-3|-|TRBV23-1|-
CASSPINTRGGTDTQYF
TGCGCCAGCAGTCCTATCAATACGAGGGGCGGCACAGATACGCAGTATTTT
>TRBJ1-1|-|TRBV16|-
CASSQSVGFDTEAFF
TGTGCCAGCAGCCAATCAGTAGGCTTTGACACTGAAGCTTTCTTT
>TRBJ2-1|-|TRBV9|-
CASSPQLVGEQFF
TGTGCCAGCAGCCCCCAACTAGTTGGGGAGCAGTTCTTC
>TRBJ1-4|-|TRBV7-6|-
CARIPGCWREKLFF
TGTGCCAGAATCCCGGGCTGTTGGAGGGAAAAACTGTTTTTT
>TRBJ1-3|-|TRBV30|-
CAWNGSRNKTGNTIYF
TGTGCCTGGAACGGTTCGAGGAACAAGACTGGAAACACCATATATTTT
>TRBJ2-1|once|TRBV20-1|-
CSASEGAGDNNEQFF
TGCAGTGCTAGTGAGGGGGCGGGGGACAACAATGAGCAGTTCTTC